The clone carrying this T cell receptor (beta chain) has at least ten counts. Its antigen remains unknown. Germline DNA was also extracted, and blood RNA was taken from unsorted whole blood. The CDR3 has 14 residues. Germline CDR1 reads MNHEY; CDR2 reads SVGAGI. V trimming: 0 bases; J trimming: 5 bases; junction bases outside the gene matches: 3. The data derive from a study of tumor-infiltrating lymphocytes in primary liver carcinoma. Constant-region priming of roughly 500 ng total RNA yielded TCR beta cDNA. Amplification in three nested multiplex PCR rounds with slightly modified ARM-PCR gave rise to TCR beta libraries. The study ran its first two PCR rounds for approximately 10 cycles each, using TRBV1-TRBV30 forward primers and a C-beta reverse primer. TCRdb passed the multiplex PCR reads through MiXCR, listing each CDR3 protein once. The data contain hundreds of thousands of distinct CDR3 sequences, less than 75% of them singletons.

Study-level results: Without sorting, CD4+ versus CD8+ T cell repertoires were not compared. Blood fell significantly below tumors in its top-250-clone fraction (p = 0.039).

Specimen: peripheral blood. This clonotype originated in a man aged 40-50 years with primary liver carcinoma and hepatitis B virus infection. The chain joins TRBV6-5 to TRBJ2-5; 7 bases line up with TRBD2. Here the CDR3 DNA reads TGTGCCAGCAGTTACTCGAACGGGGGGGAGACCCAGTACTTC. Protein product: CASSYSNGGETQYF.